The source of this T cell receptor (beta chain) is a study of T cell repertoires in cytomegalovirus infection (dated by TCRdb to about 2019). About the full investigation: Donor HLA type was relevant to the analysis, because carriage of CMV infection together with the matching HLA type was indicated by public TCR beta signatures.

A note on this clonotype: The antigen this receptor binds is unknown. Base qualities are not recorded, but no much larger clone differs from it by a single base.

Sequencing was carried out with an Illumina HiSeq 1500. In TCRdb, the public reads were trimmed at Q25 with fastp and aligned with MiXCR, with productive beta chains retained. Rows matching on CDR3 protein sequence are summarized as one entry with the most common DNA and genes. Here the sample has about 600,000 distinct CDR3 sequences; 24% occur a single time. The ten largest make up roughly 8% of the sample. Study-level results and caveats: In the ex vivo response, HLA-C-restricted CMV-specific TCR beta clonotypes were dominant, and in two of eight donors the single most frequent clonotype came from this HLA-C-restricted group. In both this cohort and an independent cohort of under 450 donors, the cumulative frequency of public TCR beta family members distinguished carriers of CMV infection plus the relevant HLA type.

The receptor was derived from a human donor in good health (CMV status not recorded). Some clones in this sample may be carry-over from other donors' samples. Sequenced sample: CD8+ T cells from PBMCs.

The DNA sequence is given as TGCAGTGCTAGAGAATCTGGGAGGGCCTACGAGCAGTACTTC. This yields the protein CSARESGRAYEQYF. The receptor chain draws on TRBV20-1 and TRBJ2-7; 7 junctional bases match TRBD2. Reading from cysteine to phenylalanine, the CDR3 counts 14 amino acids. The entry retains the CDR3 DNA only, 42 bases that are in frame from base 1. CDR1 and CDR2 are drawn from the germline V gene (reference sequence): DFQATT, SNEGSKA. V and J are trimmed by 0 bases and 2 bases, and the gene matches miss 4 bases of the junction.